This entry concerns a single T cell receptor (beta chain). No antigen is known for it. This sample is part of a study of cytomegalovirus exposure and HLA in healthy donors. Per germline, CDR1 LGHNA and CDR2 YNFKEQ. V was trimmed by 4 bases and J by 3 bases, leaving 15 bases between them. The CDR3 is made up of 15 amino acids. The study's findings and limits: TCR beta sequences reportedly predicted most subjects' HLA-A and HLA-B alleles accurately. Later analysis identified a missense DCLRE1C variant that was linked to TCR beta V- and J-gene trimming. Previously analyzed data showed that most TCR beta V segments were productive at a frequency of about 90% or about 30%. CMV antigen specificity was confirmed in vitro for a few CMV-associated chains.

PCR amplification relied on 60 Vbeta primers (plus 13 Jbeta primers). The table came from immunoSEQ multiplex PCR; TCRdb's copy has only in-frame clones and leaves some out. This sample's table has roughly 120,000 clones. The clonotype originates from a young man in good health and CMV-seronegative. Material for sequencing was PBMCs. The chain joins TRBV4-2 to TRBJ2-5; maybe TRBD1 (5 bases). DNA of the CDR3: TGTGCCAGCAGCCCAGGAGATGGCAGGGAAGAGACCCAGTACTTC. This gives the protein CASSPGDGREETQYF.